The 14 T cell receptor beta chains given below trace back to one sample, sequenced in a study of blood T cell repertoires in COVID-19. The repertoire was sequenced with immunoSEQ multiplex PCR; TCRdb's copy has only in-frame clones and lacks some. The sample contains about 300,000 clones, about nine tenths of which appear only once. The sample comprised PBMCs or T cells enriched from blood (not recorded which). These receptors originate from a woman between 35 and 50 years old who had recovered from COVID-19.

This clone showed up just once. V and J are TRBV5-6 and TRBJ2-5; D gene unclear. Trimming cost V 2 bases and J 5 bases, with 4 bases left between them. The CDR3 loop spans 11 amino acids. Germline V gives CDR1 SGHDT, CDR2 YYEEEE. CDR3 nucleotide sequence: TGTGCCAGCAGCTTCGCGGAGACCCAGTACTTC. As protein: CASSFAETQYF.

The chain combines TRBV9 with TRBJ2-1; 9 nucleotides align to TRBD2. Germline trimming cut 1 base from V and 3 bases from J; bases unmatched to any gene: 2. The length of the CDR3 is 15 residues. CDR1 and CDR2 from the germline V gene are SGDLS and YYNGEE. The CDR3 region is CASSVRTSVYNEQFF. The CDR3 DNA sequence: TGTGCCAGCAGCGTAAGGACTAGCGTCTACAATGAGCAGTTCTTC.

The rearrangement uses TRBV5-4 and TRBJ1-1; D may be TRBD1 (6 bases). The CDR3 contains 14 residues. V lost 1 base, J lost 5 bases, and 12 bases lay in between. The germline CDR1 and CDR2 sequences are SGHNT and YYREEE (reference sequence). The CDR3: CASSLRGRGTEAFF. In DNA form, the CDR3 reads TGTGCCAGCAGCTTGCGAGGGAGGGGGACTGAAGCTTTCTTT.

The CDR3 sequence: CASSFQQTYQPQHF. The DNA of the CDR3 is TGTGCCAGCAGCTTTCAACAAACCTATCAGCCCCAGCATTTT. The V and J genes are TRBV5-5 and TRBJ1-5; D gene unclear. This CDR3 is 14 amino acids long. V was shortened by 2 bases and J by 5 bases, with 11 bases between the two germline ends. The germline V gene has CDR1 SGHKS and CDR2 YYEKEE (reference sequence).

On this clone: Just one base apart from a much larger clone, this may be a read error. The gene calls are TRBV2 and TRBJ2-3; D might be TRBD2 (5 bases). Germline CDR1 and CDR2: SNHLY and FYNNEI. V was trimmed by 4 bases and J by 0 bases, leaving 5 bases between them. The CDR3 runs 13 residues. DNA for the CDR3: TGTGCCAGCAGTGGGACTAGCACAGATACGCAGTATTTT. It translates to CASSGTSTDTQYF.

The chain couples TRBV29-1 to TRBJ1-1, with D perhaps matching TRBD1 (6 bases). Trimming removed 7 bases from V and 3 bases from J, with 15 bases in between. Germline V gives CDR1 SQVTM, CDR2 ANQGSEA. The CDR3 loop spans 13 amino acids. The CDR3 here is CSGGGHSDTEAFF. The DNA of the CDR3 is TGCAGCGGGGGGGGGCATTCGGACACTGAAGCTTTCTTT. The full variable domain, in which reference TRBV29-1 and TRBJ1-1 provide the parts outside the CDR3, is SAVISQKPSRDICQRGTSLTIQCQVDSQVTMMFWYRQQPGQSLTLIATANQGSEATYESGFVIDKFPISRPNLTFSTLTVSNMSPEDSSIYLCSGGGHSDTEAFFGQGTRLTVV.

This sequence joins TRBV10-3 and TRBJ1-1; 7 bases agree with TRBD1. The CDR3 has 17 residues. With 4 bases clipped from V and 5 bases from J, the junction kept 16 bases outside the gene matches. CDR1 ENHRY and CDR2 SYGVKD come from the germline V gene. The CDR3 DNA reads TGTGCCATCAGTGCTCTAATGACAGGGCCGCTAGGGACTGAAGCTTTCTTT. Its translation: CAISALMTGPLGTEAFF.

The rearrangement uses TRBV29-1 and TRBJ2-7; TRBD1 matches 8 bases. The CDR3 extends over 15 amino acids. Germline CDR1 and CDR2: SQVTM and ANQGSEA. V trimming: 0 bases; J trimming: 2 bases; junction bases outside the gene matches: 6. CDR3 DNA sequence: TGCAGCGTTGAAGATCGGAGGACAGGGACCTACGAGCAGTACTTC. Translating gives CSVEDRRTGTYEQYF.

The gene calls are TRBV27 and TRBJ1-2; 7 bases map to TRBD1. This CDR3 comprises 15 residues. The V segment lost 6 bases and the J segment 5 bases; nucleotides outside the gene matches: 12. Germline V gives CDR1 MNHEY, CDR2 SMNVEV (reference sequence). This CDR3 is CASRPLPGQRYGYTF. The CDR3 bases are TGTGCCAGCAGGCCGTTACCGGGACAGCGTTATGGCTACACCTTC.

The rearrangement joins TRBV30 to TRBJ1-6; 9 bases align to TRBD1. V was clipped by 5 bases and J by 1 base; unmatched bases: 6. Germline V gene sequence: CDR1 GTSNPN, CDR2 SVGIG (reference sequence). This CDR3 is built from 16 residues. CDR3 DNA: TGTGCCTGGGAGGGACAGGGAAGATCCTATAATTCACCCCTCCACTTT. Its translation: CAWEGQGRSYNSPLHF.

CDR3 in DNA: TGTGCCAGCAGCTTCTACAGCGGGAGGGCCGGGTCCTACAATGAGCAGTTCTTC. Translation: CASSFYSGRAGSYNEQFF. The chain recombines TRBV7-9 with TRBJ2-1; TRBD2 matches 10 bases. The CDR3 extends over 18 amino acids. Germline V gene sequence: CDR1 SEHNR, CDR2 FQNEAQ (reference sequence). Trimming removed 3 bases from V and 1 base from J; junction bases left unmatched: 9.

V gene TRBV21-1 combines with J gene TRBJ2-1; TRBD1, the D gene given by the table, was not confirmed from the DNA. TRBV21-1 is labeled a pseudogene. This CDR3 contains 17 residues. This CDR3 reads CASSKKGAQVQNNEQFF. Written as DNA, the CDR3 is TGTGCCAGCAGCAAAAAGGGGGCGCAGGTGCAAAACAATGAGCAGTTCTTC.

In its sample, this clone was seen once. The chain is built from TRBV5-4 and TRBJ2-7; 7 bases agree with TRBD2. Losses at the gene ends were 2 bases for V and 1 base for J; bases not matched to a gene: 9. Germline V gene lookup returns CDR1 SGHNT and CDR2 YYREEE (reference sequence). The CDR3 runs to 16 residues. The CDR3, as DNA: TGTGCCAGCAGCTTTATCTCCGCTAGCGGTTCCTACGAGCAGTACTTC. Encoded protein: CASSFISASGSYEQYF. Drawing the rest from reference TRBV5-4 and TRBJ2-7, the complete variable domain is ETGVTQSPTHLIKTRGQQVTLRCSSQSGHNTVSWYQQALGQGPQFIFQYYREEENGRGNFPPRFSGLQFPNYSSELNVNALELDDSALYLCASSFISASGSYEQYFGPGTRLTVT.

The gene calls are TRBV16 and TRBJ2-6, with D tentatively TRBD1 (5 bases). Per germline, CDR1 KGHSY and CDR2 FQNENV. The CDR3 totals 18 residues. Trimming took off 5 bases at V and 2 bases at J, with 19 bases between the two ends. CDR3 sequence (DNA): TGTGCCAGCAGCAAGACCCGGACATTGCAGGCTGGGGCCAACGTCCTGACTTTC. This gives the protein CASSKTRTLQAGANVLTF.